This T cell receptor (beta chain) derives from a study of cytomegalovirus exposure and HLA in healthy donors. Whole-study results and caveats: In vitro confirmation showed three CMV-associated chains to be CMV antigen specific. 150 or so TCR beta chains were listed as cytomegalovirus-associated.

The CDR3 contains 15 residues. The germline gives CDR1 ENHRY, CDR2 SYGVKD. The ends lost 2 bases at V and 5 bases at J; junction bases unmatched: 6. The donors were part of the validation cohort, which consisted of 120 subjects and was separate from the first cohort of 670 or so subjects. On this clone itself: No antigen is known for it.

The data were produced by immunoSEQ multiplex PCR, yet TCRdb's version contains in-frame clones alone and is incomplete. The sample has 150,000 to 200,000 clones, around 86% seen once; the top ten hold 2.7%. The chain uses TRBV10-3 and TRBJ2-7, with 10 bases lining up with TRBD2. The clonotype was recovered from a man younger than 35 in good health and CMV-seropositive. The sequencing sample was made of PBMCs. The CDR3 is CAISEKLAGSHEQYF. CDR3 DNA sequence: TGTGCCATCAGTGAGAAACTAGCGGGATCTCACGAGCAGTACTTC.